The clone carrying this T cell receptor (beta chain) came up a few times. The antigen is undetermined. This entry belongs to a study of shared clonotypes between healthy human individuals. Overall study results and limits: Generation of non-shared clonotypes was less probable than generation of clonotypes shared by all four donors.

Germline V gene data show CDR1 as SGHRS and CDR2 as YFSETQ. The CDR3 length is 14 residues. V was cut by 6 bases and J by 6 bases, with 17 bases left in between. Sequencing used immunoSEQ multiplex PCR; TCRdb keeps in-frame clones, though not all of them. The table has more than 200,000 clones, over 50% seen once. Sequencing was performed on memory CD4+ T cells sorted from blood. Subset meaning: CD45RA-negative fraction. The clonotype originates from a young man in good health. This rearrangement joins TRBV5-1 to TRBJ2-3; tentatively, D is TRBD2 (5 bases). CDR3: CASTRAVGDDTQYF. CDR3 bases: TGCGCCAGCACCCGGGCGGTGGGAGACGATACGCAGTATTTT.